Here is one T cell receptor beta chain with its context. Antigen specificity is unknown. The table came from immunoSEQ multiplex PCR; TCRdb's copy has only in-frame clones and leaves some out. The table includes roughly 100,000 clones, 93% detected once. These data come from a study of siplizumab effects on memory and regulatory T cells. Study results and caveats: Proliferating siplizumab-cultured Tregs lacked confirmed suppressive function. Mapping to unstimulated subsets was achieved for only a minor fraction of alloreactive clones.

The CDR3 has 16 residues. Per the germline V gene, CDR1 is SGHRS and CDR2 is YFSETQ. V was pared by 4 bases and J by 0 bases, with 17 bases between. Sequencing was carried out using Tregs sorted from blood. The sequence was collected from a human donor in good health. The chain has TRBV5-1 and TRBJ2-7; D possibly corresponds to TRBD1 (6 bases). This CDR3 is CASSRTGPQNSYEQYF. The CDR3 DNA reads TGCGCCAGCAGCCGCACAGGGCCTCAAAACTCCTACGAGCAGTACTTC.